This is a list of T cell receptor beta chains from one sample in a study of blood T cell repertoires in COVID-19. Data came from immunoSEQ multiplex PCR; TCRdb stores just in-frame clones and leaves some out. The data contain roughly 100,000 clones, roughly 89% of them singletons. Sequencing input: peripheral blood. These receptors were taken from an elderly woman in a cohort sampled during active COVID-19. Both conserved end residues are part of each CDR3. Fields, in order: V gene, D gene, clone size, CDR3 length, J gene, CDR3 protein, CDR3 DNA. The D gene is left open where the match is weak. Size is omitted from some rows. Given values are once, few, many or a class for expanded clones.

v_call: TRBV5-1
d_call: TRBD2
clone_size: -
cdr3_length: 17
j_call: TRBJ2-7
cdr3_aa: CASSLGTSGGASYEQYF
cdr3_nt: TGCGCCAGCAGCCTAGGGACTAGCGGGGGGGCCTCCTACGAGCAGTACTTC

v_call: TRBV6-5
d_call: -
clone_size: -
cdr3_length: 15
j_call: TRBJ1-2
cdr3_aa: CASSSPGGGKNGYTF
cdr3_nt: TGTGCCAGCAGTTCCCCGGGGGGAGGGAAGAATGGCTACACCTTC

v_call: TRBV4-2
d_call: -
clone_size: -
cdr3_length: 14
j_call: TRBJ2-1
cdr3_aa: CASSQVQGNDEQFF
cdr3_nt: TGTGCCAGCAGCCAAGTACAGGGCAACGATGAGCAGTTCTTC

v_call: TRBV24-1
d_call: TRBD1
clone_size: -
cdr3_length: 12
j_call: TRBJ2-5
cdr3_aa: CATSRGQETQYF
cdr3_nt: TGTGCCACCAGCAGGGGGCAAGAGACCCAGTACTTC

v_call: TRBV7-2
d_call: -
clone_size: -
cdr3_length: 15
j_call: TRBJ2-1
cdr3_aa: CASSLARVSRGEQFF
cdr3_nt: TGTGCCAGCAGCTTAGCGCGGGTTAGCCGCGGTGAGCAGTTCTTC

v_call: TRBV3-1/TRBV3-2
d_call: TRBD1
clone_size: -
cdr3_length: 13
j_call: TRBJ2-1
cdr3_aa: CASSLRGRDEQFF
cdr3_nt: TGTGCCAGCAGCCTCAGGGGGCGCGATGAGCAGTTCTTC

v_call: TRBV27
d_call: TRBD1
clone_size: once
cdr3_length: 17
j_call: TRBJ1-2
cdr3_aa: CASSLTPPGQGAWGYTF
cdr3_nt: TGTGCCAGCAGTTTAACACCCCCGGGACAGGGGGCCTGGGGCTACACCTTC

v_call: TRBV7-7
d_call: -
clone_size: few
cdr3_length: 13
j_call: TRBJ2-7
cdr3_aa: CASSPSSGDEQYF
cdr3_nt: TGTGCTAGCAGCCCCTCCTCGGGAGACGAGCAGTACTTC

v_call: TRBV18
d_call: -
clone_size: -
cdr3_length: 16
j_call: TRBJ2-2
cdr3_aa: CASSNPEGARTGELFF
cdr3_nt: TGTGCCAGCTCAAACCCAGAAGGGGCGCGCACCGGGGAGCTGTTTTTT

v_call: TRBV4-1
d_call: -
clone_size: -
cdr3_length: 18
j_call: TRBJ2-7
cdr3_aa: CASSQEKGAGKLTYEQYF
cdr3_nt: TGCGCCAGCAGCCAAGAAAAGGGCGCGGGAAAACTCACCTACGAGCAGTACTTC

v_call: TRBV21-1
d_call: -
clone_size: -
cdr3_length: 17
j_call: TRBJ2-3
cdr3_aa: CASTTSGRIGSTDTQYF
cdr3_nt: TGTGCCAGCACTACCAGCGGGAGGATTGGGAGCACAGATACGCAGTATTTT

v_call: TRBV5-1
d_call: -
clone_size: -
cdr3_length: 12
j_call: TRBJ2-1
cdr3_aa: CASSLGHDEQFF
cdr3_nt: TGCGCCAGCAGCTTGGGACACGATGAGCAGTTCTTC

v_call: TRBV3-1/TRBV3-2
d_call: -
clone_size: -
cdr3_length: 13
j_call: TRBJ1-1
cdr3_aa: CASSQGEVGEAFF
cdr3_nt: TGTGCCAGCAGCCAAGGGGAGGTCGGTGAAGCTTTCTTT

v_call: TRBV4-1
d_call: -
clone_size: -
cdr3_length: 14
j_call: TRBJ1-1
cdr3_aa: CASTLSAGNTEAFF
cdr3_nt: TGCGCCAGCACCCTATCTGCGGGGAACACTGAAGCTTTCTTT

v_call: TRBV6-1
d_call: TRBD1
clone_size: once
cdr3_length: 15
j_call: TRBJ1-1
cdr3_aa: CASSEIAGGSTEAFF
cdr3_nt: TGTGCCAGCAGTGAAATCGCAGGGGGAAGCACTGAAGCTTTCTTT

v_call: TRBV19
d_call: -
clone_size: -
cdr3_length: 18
j_call: TRBJ2-6
cdr3_aa: CASSITIGGSAGANVLTF
cdr3_nt: TGTGCCAGTAGTATAACTATCGGGGGTAGTGCTGGGGCCAACGTCCTGACTTTC

v_call: TRBV5-4
d_call: TRBD1
clone_size: -
cdr3_length: 15
j_call: TRBJ2-5
cdr3_aa: CASSQTGTDQETQYF
cdr3_nt: TGTGCCAGCAGCCAAACCGGGACAGACCAAGAGACCCAGTACTTC

v_call: TRBV6-5
d_call: -
clone_size: -
cdr3_length: 14
j_call: TRBJ1-1
cdr3_aa: CASKLGLSNTEAFF
cdr3_nt: TGTGCCAGCAAGTTAGGACTTTCGAACACTGAAGCTTTCTTT